A selection of T cell receptor beta chains follows, all from one sample in a study of T cell responses to AZD1222 COVID-19 vaccine. Here immunoSEQ multiplex PCR was the method, and the copy in TCRdb shows in-frame clones only, minus some. The sample lists under 140,000 clones; approximately 94% were seen once. The input for sequencing was peripheral blood, taken 28 days after the second AZD1222 dose. These receptors originate from an adult who received the AZD1222 COVID-19 vaccine. The CDR3 runs from the conserved cysteine through the conserved F or W. A D gene is named only where the DNA matches it firmly. The size of a clone is reported for some rows only, either as once, few or many, or as a class for expanded clones.

d_gene: TRBD1; j_gene: TRBJ1-1; abundance: .; v_gene: TRBV19; CDR3aa: CASSGSTGAYTEAFF; CDR3nt: TGTGCCAGTAGTGGGTCGACAGGGGCCTACACTGAAGCTTTCTTT
d_gene: .; j_gene: TRBJ2-7; abundance: .; v_gene: TRBV5-6; CDR3aa: CASSLEGYEQYF; CDR3nt: TGTGCCAGCAGCTTGGAGGGATACGAGCAGTACTTC
d_gene: TRBD1; j_gene: TRBJ1-2; abundance: once; v_gene: TRBV27; CDR3aa: CASSPWTGPGGYTF; CDR3nt: TGTGCCAGCAGTCCCTGGACAGGGCCGGGCGGCTACACCTTC
d_gene: .; j_gene: TRBJ1-2; abundance: few; v_gene: TRBV29-1; CDR3aa: CSVEPPGHNYGYTF; CDR3nt: TGCAGCGTTGAGCCGCCGGGACACAACTATGGCTACACCTTC
d_gene: .; j_gene: TRBJ1-2; abundance: .; v_gene: TRBV19; CDR3aa: CASSIALGDYGYTF; CDR3nt: TGTGCCAGTAGTATTGCCTTAGGGGACTATGGCTACACCTTC
d_gene: TRBD1; j_gene: TRBJ2-7; abundance: .; v_gene: TRBV10-1; CDR3aa: CASSEFPSTGVYEQYF; CDR3nt: TGCGCCAGCAGTGAGTTCCCGTCGACAGGGGTCTACGAGCAGTACTTC
d_gene: TRBD2; j_gene: TRBJ2-3; abundance: .; v_gene: TRBV5-1; CDR3aa: CASSSLAGGTDTQYF; CDR3nt: TGCGCCAGCAGCTCCTTAGCGGGCGGCACAGATACGCAGTATTTT
d_gene: .; j_gene: TRBJ1-6; abundance: .; v_gene: TRBV5-1; CDR3aa: CASSSWVESPLHF; CDR3nt: TGCGCCAGCAGCTCCTGGGTTGAGTCACCCCTCCACTTT
d_gene: .; j_gene: TRBJ1-2; abundance: .; v_gene: TRBV5-1; CDR3aa: CASSLEIMGVSNYGYTF; CDR3nt: TGCGCCAGCAGCTTGGAAATTATGGGCGTATCTAACTATGGCTACACCTTC
d_gene: .; j_gene: TRBJ2-7; abundance: .; v_gene: TRBV5-1; CDR3aa: CASSLVGSSYEQYF; CDR3nt: TGCGCCAGCAGCTTGGTCGGATCCTCCTACGAGCAGTACTTC
d_gene: .; j_gene: TRBJ1-6; abundance: .; v_gene: TRBV5-6; CDR3aa: CASSLVRDWGSPLHF; CDR3nt: TGTGCCAGCAGCTTGGTCCGGGACTGGGGTTCACCCCTCCACTTT
d_gene: TRBD1; j_gene: TRBJ1-1; abundance: .; v_gene: TRBV5-1; CDR3aa: CASRQGGTEAFF; CDR3nt: TGCGCCAGTAGACAGGGGGGCACTGAAGCTTTCTTT
d_gene: .; j_gene: TRBJ1-2; abundance: once; v_gene: TRBV2; CDR3aa: CASSERGNNYGYTF; CDR3nt: TGTGCCAGCAGTGAAAGGGGCAATAACTATGGCTACACCTTC
d_gene: .; j_gene: TRBJ1-1; abundance: .; v_gene: TRBV6-5; CDR3aa: CASSSGGVWTEAFF; CDR3nt: TGTGCCAGCAGTTCGGGGGGGGTCTGGACTGAAGCTTTCTTT
d_gene: .; j_gene: TRBJ1-2; abundance: .; v_gene: TRBV7-9; CDR3aa: CASSLPGSYSNYGYTF; CDR3nt: TGTGCCAGCAGCTTACCAGGAAGCTATTCTAACTATGGCTACACCTTC
d_gene: .; j_gene: TRBJ1-1; abundance: .; v_gene: TRBV30; CDR3aa: CAWSGPLGDMNTEAFF; CDR3nt: TGTGCCTGGAGTGGCCCTCTCGGGGACATGAACACTGAAGCTTTCTTT
d_gene: .; j_gene: TRBJ1-3; abundance: .; v_gene: TRBV29-1; CDR3aa: CSVAGLYSGNTIYF; CDR3nt: TGCAGCGTTGCGGGACTGTACTCTGGAAACACCATATATTTT
d_gene: .; j_gene: TRBJ1-2; abundance: .; v_gene: TRBV15; CDR3aa: CATAAQSNYGYTF; CDR3nt: TGTGCCACCGCTGCCCAGTCTAACTATGGCTACACCTTC
d_gene: TRBD2; j_gene: TRBJ2-7; abundance: .; v_gene: TRBV6-1; CDR3aa: CASSEMASGRAAFIYEQYF; CDR3nt: TGTGCCAGCAGTGAAATGGCTAGCGGGAGGGCCGCGTTTATCTACGAGCAGTACTTC
d_gene: .; j_gene: TRBJ1-5; abundance: .; v_gene: TRBV4-1; CDR3aa: CASSQDRGFNQPQHF; CDR3nt: TGCGCCAGCAGCCAAGACAGGGGATTCAATCAGCCCCAGCATTTT
d_gene: .; j_gene: TRBJ1-2; abundance: .; v_gene: TRBV23-1; CDR3aa: CASSPPMYGYTF; CDR3nt: TGCGCCAGCAGTCCACCCATGTATGGCTACACCTTC
d_gene: .; j_gene: TRBJ1-4; abundance: .; v_gene: TRBV5-1; CDR3aa: CASSFGLSTRVEKLFF; CDR3nt: TGCGCCAGCAGCTTTGGACTGTCGACACGGGTTGAAAAACTGTTTTTT
d_gene: .; j_gene: TRBJ2-7; abundance: .; v_gene: TRBV27; CDR3aa: CASSLTSGTTRSEQYF; CDR3nt: TGTGCCAGCAGCTTAACCTCCGGGACCACCCGGAGCGAGCAGTACTTC
d_gene: .; j_gene: TRBJ2-7; abundance: .; v_gene: TRBV11-2; CDR3aa: CASSSESVQYF; CDR3nt: TGTGCCAGCAGCTCCGAGTCTGTGCAGTACTTC
d_gene: .; j_gene: TRBJ1-5; abundance: .; v_gene: TRBV30; CDR3aa: CAWSVRGQPQHF; CDR3nt: TGTGCCTGGAGTGTACGTGGGCAGCCCCAGCATTTT
d_gene: TRBD1; j_gene: TRBJ1-6; abundance: .; v_gene: TRBV6-5; CDR3aa: CAGTGGDGSPLHF; CDR3nt: TGTGCCGGAACAGGGGGCGACGGGTCACCCCTCCACTTT
d_gene: .; j_gene: TRBJ2-7; abundance: .; v_gene: TRBV11-1; CDR3aa: CASSLEGLYEQYF; CDR3nt: TGTGCCAGCAGCTTAGAGGGGCTATACGAGCAGTACTTC
d_gene: .; j_gene: TRBJ1-1; abundance: once; v_gene: TRBV10-2; CDR3aa: CASSESGFRLMNTEAFF; CDR3nt: TGCGCCAGCAGTGAGTCTGGTTTTAGGCTTATGAACACTGAAGCTTTCTTT
d_gene: .; j_gene: TRBJ2-7; abundance: .; v_gene: TRBV5-1; CDR3aa: CASSLGAQGYEQYF; CDR3nt: TGCGCCAGCAGCTTGGGGGCACAGGGCTACGAGCAGTACTTC
d_gene: .; j_gene: TRBJ2-3; abundance: .; v_gene: TRBV30; CDR3aa: CAWSLGDTQYF; CDR3nt: TGTGCCTGGAGCCTGGGGGATACGCAGTATTTT
d_gene: .; j_gene: TRBJ2-7; abundance: .; v_gene: TRBV11-2; CDR3aa: CASSQDIGVRVEQYF; CDR3nt: TGTGCCAGCAGCCAAGATATCGGGGTCCGGGTCGAGCAGTACTTC
d_gene: .; j_gene: TRBJ1-5; abundance: once; v_gene: TRBV4-2; CDR3aa: CASSQSRNQPQHF; CDR3nt: TGTGCCAGCAGCCAATCTCGTAATCAGCCCCAGCATTTT
d_gene: TRBD1; j_gene: TRBJ1-6; abundance: .; v_gene: TRBV5-8; CDR3aa: CASRSPGTAYNSPLHF; CDR3nt: TGTGCCAGCAGAAGCCCTGGGACAGCCTATAATTCACCCCTCCACTTT
d_gene: .; j_gene: TRBJ1-1; abundance: .; v_gene: TRBV28; CDR3aa: CASRGGLREAFF; CDR3nt: TGTGCCAGCAGGGGGGGCCTTCGTGAAGCTTTCTTT
d_gene: .; j_gene: TRBJ1-3; abundance: .; v_gene: TRBV3-1/TRBV3-2; CDR3aa: CASSQSHSGNTIYF; CDR3nt: TGTGCCAGCAGCCAGTCTCACTCTGGAAACACCATATATTTT
d_gene: .; j_gene: TRBJ1-3; abundance: .; v_gene: TRBV12-5; CDR3aa: CASGLGREGNTIYF; CDR3nt: TGTGCTAGTGGTTTGGGTCGGGAAGGAAACACCATATATTTT
d_gene: TRBD2; j_gene: TRBJ2-1; abundance: .; v_gene: TRBV18; CDR3aa: CASSPPGLIYNEQFF; CDR3nt: TGTGCCAGCTCACCTCCGGGACTAATATACAATGAGCAGTTCTTC
d_gene: .; j_gene: TRBJ2-7; abundance: .; v_gene: TRBV19; CDR3aa: CASSIGRVKDEQYF; CDR3nt: TGTGCCAGTAGTATAGGCAGGGTAAAGGACGAGCAGTACTTC